There are a few counts of the clone carrying this TCR beta chain. Antigen specificity is unknown. Trimming took 2 bases from V and 2 from J, leaving 11 bases between them. The germline CDR1 and CDR2 sequences are KGHSY and FQNENV. The CDR3 has 15 amino acids. This sample is drawn from a study of post-analysis software for immune sequencing data. Study outcomes and limitations: In patients, TRBV5-6, TRBV5-1 and TRBV20-1 belonged to roughly 5 TRBV segments found more frequently than in controls.

Presence of unique molecular identifiers characterized the TCR beta cDNA libraries. TCRdb re-called the PCR reads through MiXCR, storing one row per CDR3 protein. Of under 200,000 distinct CDR3 sequences listed, roughly 40% are singletons. The material sequenced was blood, taken after autologous hematopoietic stem cell transplantation. The sequence was collected from a girl aged 5 to 17 with multiple sclerosis. The V call is TRBV16, the J call TRBJ2-3; D might be TRBD2 (5 bases). The CDR3 nucleotides read TGTGCCAGCAGCCAAGTCGGAGGACTCACAGATACGCAGTATTTT. The encoded protein is CASSQVGGLTDTQYF.